A single sample is the source of the 8 T cell receptor beta chains below, sequenced in a study of vaccination and CD4 T cells after COVID-19. These receptors' antigens are unknown. Scientists ran DNA taken from cultured CD4+ T cells through the Oncomine TCR Beta short-read assay for sequencing. Using its own MiXCR run on the PCR reads, TCRdb lists one record per CDR3 protein. The repertoire includes roughly 14,000 distinct CDR3 sequences, 40% to 65% of them detected once, and more than 9% sits in the top ten. Treatment defined: roughly ten-day PBMC culture with coronavirus spike peptide pools or control peptides (ViraFEST assay). The material was CD4+ T cells from blood, cultured in vitro, obtained before SARS-CoV-2 vaccination. These receptors all come from a human donor who had recovered from COVID-19.

The chain combines TRBV11-3 with TRBJ2-7; the D is unclear. The CDR3 is 16 amino acids. The germline CDR1 and CDR2 sequences are SGHNT and YENEEA. Trimming removed 5 bases from V and 0 bases from J, with 17 bases in between. This CDR3 is CASSPFGQTVSYEQYF. DNA of the CDR3: TGTGCCAGCAGCCCCTTCGGCCAGACCGTCTCCTACGAGCAGTACTTC.

This chain links TRBV11-3 with TRBJ2-1, with TRBD2 identical over 9 bases. J gave up 4 bases and V 4 bases, and 8 bases lay outside the gene matches. The CDR3 contains 16 residues. The germline gives CDR1 SGHNT, CDR2 YENEEA. The CDR3: CASSSRIAGVYNEQFF. Here the CDR3 DNA reads TGTGCCAGCAGCTCACGTATAGCGGGAGTATACAATGAGCAGTTCTTC.

This clonotype was found a few times. This chain links TRBV7-9 with TRBJ1-1; TRBD1 agrees at 8 bases. The CDR3 is made up of 15 amino acids. V gave up 5 bases and J gave up 1 base; unmatched junction bases: 6. CDR1 is SEHNR, CDR2 FQNEAQ, per germline (reference sequence). This CDR3 is CASSLQGAGNTEAFF. The CDR3 nucleotides are TGTGCCAGCAGCCTTCAGGGGGCCGGGAACACTGAAGCTTTCTTT.

The chain is built from TRBV19 and TRBJ1-1; 7 positions match TRBD1. J lost 3 bases, V lost 3 bases, and 4 bases had no gene match. Looked up from germline, CDR1 is LNHDA and CDR2 is SQIVND (reference sequence). The CDR3 extends over 14 amino acids. The CDR3 is CASSIAQGDTEAFF. The CDR3 coding sequence is TGTGCCAGTAGTATTGCCCAGGGGGACACTGAAGCTTTCTTT.

The chain joins TRBV7-9 to TRBJ1-1; possibly TRBD1 for D (5 bases). Trimming removed 1 base from V and 1 base from J, with 10 bases in between. Germline lookup yields CDR1 SEHNR and CDR2 FQNEAQ (reference sequence). The CDR3 covers 15 residues. CDR3 bases: TGTGCCAGCAGCTTAGTGGGCAGGGAGAACACTGAAGCTTTCTTT. Amino acid sequence: CASSLVGRENTEAFF.

In this sample, this clonotype turned up a few times. The V gene is TRBV5-1, the J gene TRBJ1-2; 11 nucleotides line up with TRBD1. The CDR3 is made up of 15 amino acids. V lost 0 bases, J lost 8 bases, and 6 bases stayed unmatched. Per the germline V gene, CDR1 is SGHRS and CDR2 is YFSETQ. The CDR3 is CASSLEGQGAKGYTF. CDR3 DNA sequence: TGCGCCAGCAGCTTGGAAGGACAGGGGGCTAAGGGCTACACCTTC.

V and J are TRBV24-1 and TRBJ2-3; no firm D call. V was cut by 4 bases and J by 7 bases, with 8 bases left in between. The CDR3 is 12 residues long. The germline V gene encodes CDR1 KGHDR and CDR2 SFDVKD. The CDR3 spells CATSDLIHTQYF. Written as DNA, the CDR3 is TGTGCCACCAGTGACCTAATACATACGCAGTATTTT.

A few counts support this clonotype. The rearrangement uses TRBV5-5 and TRBJ1-1; unclear D gene. V was cut by 0 bases and J by 3 bases, with 6 bases left in between. The CDR3 consists of 13 residues. CDR1 is SGHKS, CDR2 YYEKEE, per germline (reference sequence). The CDR3 sequence: CASSLAAYTEAFF. The CDR3 coding sequence is TGTGCCAGCAGCTTGGCCGCGTACACTGAAGCTTTCTTT. The whole variable domain, remainder taken from reference TRBV5-5 and TRBJ1-1, is DAGVTQSPTHLIKTRGQQVTLRCSPISGHKSVSWYQQVLGQGPQFIFQYYEKEERGRGNFPDRFSARQFPNYSSELNVNALLLGDSALYLCASSLAAYTEAFFGQGTRLTVV.